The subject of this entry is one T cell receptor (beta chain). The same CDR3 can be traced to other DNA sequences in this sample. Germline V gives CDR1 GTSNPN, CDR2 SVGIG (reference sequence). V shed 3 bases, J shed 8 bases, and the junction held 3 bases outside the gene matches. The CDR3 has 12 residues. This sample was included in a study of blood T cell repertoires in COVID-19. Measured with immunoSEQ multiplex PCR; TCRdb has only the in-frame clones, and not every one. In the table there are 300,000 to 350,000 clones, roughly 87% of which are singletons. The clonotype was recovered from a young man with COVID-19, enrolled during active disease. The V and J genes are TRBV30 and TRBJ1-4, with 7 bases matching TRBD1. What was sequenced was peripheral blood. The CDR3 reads CAWRRQGEKLFF. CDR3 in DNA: TGTGCCTGGAGGAGACAGGGAGAAAAACTGTTTTTT.